The 15 T cell receptor beta chains below were found in one sample sequenced in a study of cytomegalovirus exposure and HLA in healthy donors. PCR was performed using 60 Vbeta and 13 Jbeta primers. Here immunoSEQ multiplex PCR was the method, and the copy in TCRdb shows in-frame clones only, minus some. This sample has some 120,000 clones, with around three quarters found just once. Input material: PBMCs. These receptors came from a male donor in good health and CMV-seronegative.

The sample holds one count of this clone. This chain joins TRBV5-1 and TRBJ1-3, with 7 nucleotides matching TRBD1. The ends lost 0 bases at V and 0 bases at J; junction bases unmatched: 3. Germline V gene lookup returns CDR1 SGHRS and CDR2 YFSETQ. The CDR3 extends over 16 amino acids. The CDR3 region is CASSLAGTASGNTIYF. The DNA of the CDR3 is TGCGCCAGCAGCTTGGCCGGGACAGCCTCTGGAAACACCATATATTTT.

This clone was observed once. This CDR3 reads CASSLRQTPNTGELFF. Here the CDR3 DNA reads TGTGCCAGCAGTTTACGACAAACGCCGAACACCGGGGAGCTGTTTTTT. This sequence joins TRBV27 and TRBJ2-2; D not certain. The CDR3 extends over 16 amino acids. Germline V lookup: CDR1 MNHEY, CDR2 SMNVEV (reference sequence). V lost 2 bases to trimming and J lost 0 bases, with 10 bases between them.

V is TRBV9 and J is TRBJ2-6; possible D gene TRBD2, 5 bases. The CDR3 is 15 residues long. Trimming took 2 bases from V and 0 from J, leaving 6 bases between them. CDR1 SGDLS and CDR2 YYNGEE come from the germline V gene. The CDR3 region is CASSVGSSGANVLTF. CDR3 DNA sequence: TGTGCCAGCAGCGTGGGGAGCTCTGGGGCCAACGTCCTGACTTTC.

The gene calls are TRBV6-6 and TRBJ1-1; possible D gene TRBD1, 5 bases. V shed 6 bases and J shed 1 base, with 9 bases lying between them. CDR3 length: 13 amino acids. The germline V gene encodes CDR1 MNHNY and CDR2 SVGAGI (reference sequence). The CDR3 reads CASRTTGNTEAFF. CDR3 bases: TGTGCCAGCAGAACCACAGGGAACACTGAAGCTTTCTTT.

The V gene is TRBV4-1, the J gene TRBJ2-7; D gene uncertain. The CDR3 loop spans 14 amino acids. Germline-derived CDR1 and CDR2 are MGHRA and YSYEKL. Trimming shortened V by 1 base and J by 2 bases, and 9 bases separated the two germline ends. The CDR3 loop reads CASSQVPGTYEQYF. The CDR3 nucleotides are TGCGCCAGCAGCCAAGTCCCAGGCACCTACGAGCAGTACTTC.

J is TRBJ2-7 and V is TRBV7-9; D possibly corresponds to TRBD2 (5 bases). Germline V gene sequence: CDR1 SEHNR, CDR2 FQNEAQ (reference sequence). The CDR3 spans 13 residues. V gave up 5 bases and J gave up 2 bases, with 10 bases separating them. CDR3 DNA sequence: TGTGCCAGCAGCGGCCGGAGGCCCTACGAGCAGTACTTC. Translating it yields CASSGRRPYEQYF.

This clone turned up a few times. V usage is TRBV19 and J usage is TRBJ2-3; TRBD1 matches at 8 bases. V dropped 6 bases and J dropped 2; count of bases not matched to a gene: 4. Germline V gene lookup returns CDR1 LNHDA and CDR2 SQIVND (reference sequence). The CDR3 runs to 14 residues. In DNA, the CDR3 is TGTGCCAGTAGCCAGGGGGCTAACACAGATACGCAGTATTTT. It yields the protein CASSQGANTDTQYF.

The chain joins TRBV5-6 to TRBJ1-1, with D maybe TRBD1 (5 bases). The germline gives CDR1 SGHDT, CDR2 YYEEEE. This CDR3 is built from 14 residues. Trimming stripped 1 base from V and 6 bases from J, with 13 bases between. CDR3 coding DNA: TGTGCCAGCAGCTTGTGGGCAGGGTCCGCTGAAGCTTTCTTT. Its translation is CASSLWAGSAEAFF.

The table lists this clone with a count of one. J is TRBJ2-2 and V is TRBV2; D uncertain. V lost 9 bases, J lost 3 bases, and 8 bases lay in between. The CDR3 loop spans 12 amino acids. Germline V gene sequence: CDR1 SNHLY, CDR2 FYNNEI. The CDR3 DNA reads TGTGCCAGTGGGCAAGACACCGGGGAGCTGTTTTTT. It translates to CASGQDTGELFF. The variable domain in full, with the rest retrieved from reference TRBV2 and TRBJ2-2, is EPEVTQTPSHQVTQMGQEVILRCVPISNHLYFYWYRQILGQKVEFLVSFYNNEISEKSEIFDDQFSVERPDGSNFTLKIRSTKLEDSAMYFCASGQDTGELFFGEGSRLTVL.

The rearrangement uses TRBV6-5 and TRBJ2-5, with a possible D match to TRBD2 (6 bases). The J call may be incorrect, as the DNA end agrees better with TRBJ2-7. The CDR3 has 16 residues. CDR1 is MNHEY, CDR2 SVGAGI, per germline. The CDR3 DNA reads TGTGCCAGCAGTTACTCGCGGGGTGAGAGGGATTACGAGCAGTACTTC. Amino acid sequence: CASSYSRGERDYEQYF.

As to this clone: The junction shows a germline mismatch at one end, possibly a read error. This CDR3 reads CSSSGRLAGGYEQYF. The CDR3 DNA reads as TGTTCCAGCAGCGGACGACTAGCGGGGGGCTACGAGCAGTACTTC. This chain joins TRBV7-9 and TRBJ2-7; the match to TRBD2 covers 13 bases. Germline V gene sequence: CDR1 SEHNR, CDR2 FQNEAQ (reference sequence). This CDR3 has 15 residues.

This chain uses TRBV10-3 with TRBJ2-1; D unresolved. Trimming pared 8 bases from V and 6 bases from J, leaving 8 bases between. The CDR3 has 11 amino acids. Germline CDR1 ENHRY, CDR2 SYGVKD. CDR3 region: CAISDTNEQFF. The CDR3 nucleotides are TGTGCCATCTCTGACACCAATGAGCAGTTCTTC.

This clone was found once. The chain has TRBV29-1 and TRBJ1-4; 9 positions agree with TRBD1. The CDR3 totals 14 residues. Germline V gene lookup returns CDR1 SQVTM and CDR2 ANQGSEA. The J segment lost 4 bases and the V segment lost 6 bases, leaving 6 bases of the junction unmatched. In DNA, the CDR3 is TGCAGCGTGGCACAGGGGGCGATTAATGAAAAACTGTTTTTT. As protein: CSVAQGAINEKLFF.

The V gene is TRBV2, the J gene TRBJ1-1; possible D gene TRBD1, 6 bases. V was cut by 6 bases and J by 5 bases, with 13 bases left in between. The CDR3 length is 13 residues. CDR1 is SNHLY, CDR2 FYNNEI, per germline. The CDR3 bases are TGTGCCAGCAGAAACAGGGATTCAACTGAAGCTTTCTTT. Amino acid sequence: CASRNRDSTEAFF.

The rearrangement uses TRBV7-9 and TRBJ2-3; weak D call: TRBD1 (6 bases). The CDR3 extends over 15 amino acids. The germline CDR1 and CDR2 sequences are SEHNR and FQNEAQ (reference sequence). V was pared by 5 bases and J by 0 bases, with 12 bases between. The CDR3 loop reads CASSGDIPSTDTQYF. In DNA, the CDR3 is TGTGCCAGCAGCGGGGACATTCCGAGCACAGATACGCAGTATTTT.